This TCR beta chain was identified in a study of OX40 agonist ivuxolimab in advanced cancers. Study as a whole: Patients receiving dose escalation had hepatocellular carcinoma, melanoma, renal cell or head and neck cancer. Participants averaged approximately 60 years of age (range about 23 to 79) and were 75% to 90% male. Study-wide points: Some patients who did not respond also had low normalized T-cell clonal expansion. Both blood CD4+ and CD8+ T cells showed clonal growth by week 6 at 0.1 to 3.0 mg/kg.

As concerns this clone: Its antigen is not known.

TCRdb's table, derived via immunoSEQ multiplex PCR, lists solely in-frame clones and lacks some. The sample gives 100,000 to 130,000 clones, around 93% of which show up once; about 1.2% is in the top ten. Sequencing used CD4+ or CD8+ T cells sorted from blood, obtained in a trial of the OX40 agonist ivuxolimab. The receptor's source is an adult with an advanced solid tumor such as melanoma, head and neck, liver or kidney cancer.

In DNA, the CDR3 is TGTGCCAGCTCACCAGGGACAGGGGCCTACGAGCAGTACTTC. This translates into CASSPGTGAYEQYF. The chain carries TRBV18 and TRBJ2-7; TRBD1 matches 10 bases. V dropped 2 bases and J dropped 2; count of bases not matched to a gene: 0. Germline V gene sequence: CDR1 KGHSH, CDR2 LQKENI. The CDR3 has 14 amino acids.